This T cell receptor (beta chain) appears in the sequencing data of a study of blood T cell repertoires in COVID-19. Study in general: The United States, Italy and Spain provided the acute and convalescent COVID-19 samples.

CDR1 is WNHNN, CDR2 SYGVQD, per germline (reference sequence). This CDR3 has 11 residues. Trimming stripped 3 bases from V and 6 bases from J, with 5 bases between. Data came from immunoSEQ multiplex PCR; TCRdb stores just in-frame clones and leaves some out. In the table there are about 200,000 clones, about nine tenths of which are singletons. This sequence was found in a woman in her seventies with acute or convalescent COVID-19. V usage is TRBV10-1 and J usage is TRBJ1-2; D unclear. Sequenced material: peripheral blood. The CDR3 region is CASSDRNGYTF. CDR3 coding DNA: TGCGCCAGCAGTGACAGAAATGGCTACACCTTC.